Listed here are 17 T cell receptor beta chains from one sample, sequenced in a study of T-cell reconstitution after alpha-beta-depleted transplantation in children. Preparation of the TCRbeta library used unique molecular identifiers. TCRdb itself ran the PCR reads through MiXCR, one entry per CDR3 protein. The sample yields about 460,000 distinct CDR3 sequences, about 10% seen once. The sequencing used PBMCs, collected before TCRalphabeta/CD19-depleted stem cell transplant. Receptors originate from a child aged 2-9 years with inherited bone marrow failure, due to receive a stem cell transplant.

This clonotype was seen many times. The chain employs TRBV5-1 and TRBJ2-3; the D gene is possibly TRBD1 (6 bases). V lost 5 bases, J lost 2 bases, and 21 bases lay in between. CDR3 length: 17 residues. CDR1 is SGHRS, CDR2 YFSETQ, per germline. CDR3 in amino acids: CASRRGSGGGITDTQYF. The CDR3 nucleotides read TGCGCCAGCAGAAGGGGGTCCGGTGGGGGTATCACAGATACGCAGTATTTT.

This clonotype has at least ten counts. The V call is TRBV16, the J call TRBJ1-2, with a weak D call TRBD1 (6 bases). The V end was cut by 2 bases, the J end by 4 bases, with 17 bases between. Germline V CDR1 and CDR2: KGHSY, FQNENV. This CDR3 has 16 residues. CDR3 nucleotide sequence: TGTGCCAGCAGCCAAATGGGTGACAGGCATCCCTATGGCTACACCTTC. It codes for CASSQMGDRHPYGYTF.

This clonotype has a count of ten or more. The CDR3 nucleotides are TGTGCCAGCATGGGGACGGCCGTCTATGGCTACACCTTC. Protein: CASMGTAVYGYTF. V gene TRBV2 combines with J gene TRBJ1-2; maybe TRBD1 (5 bases). This CDR3 has 13 residues. Germline loops: CDR1 SNHLY, CDR2 FYNNEI. With 7 bases removed from V and 4 bases from J, the gap between germline ends came to 13 bases.

In this sample, this clonotype turned up a few times. This rearrangement joins TRBV5-4 to TRBJ2-3, with D tentatively TRBD2 (6 bases). V lost 0 bases and J 2 bases, leaving 16 bases between the germline ends. The CDR3 totals 17 residues. Germline V CDR1 and CDR2: SGHNT, YYREEE (reference sequence). The CDR3 is CASSLEARRGPTDTQYF. In DNA, the CDR3 is TGTGCCAGCAGCTTGGAGGCTAGGAGGGGTCCCACAGATACGCAGTATTTT.

This clonotype was seen repeatedly, ten times or more. The chain combines TRBV27 with TRBJ2-7; TRBD1 is a possible D gene (5 bases). The CDR3 contains 14 residues. From germline, CDR1 is MNHEY and CDR2 SMNVEV (reference sequence). The V end was cut by 5 bases, the J end by 2 bases, with 13 bases between. The CDR3 sequence is CASSVTGGAYEQYF. CDR3 nucleotide sequence: TGTGCCAGCAGTGTCACAGGTGGGGCCTACGAGCAGTACTTC.

This clonotype was counted at least ten times. The chain has TRBV6-2 or TRBV6-3 and TRBJ2-3; 7 nucleotides agree with TRBD1. Germline assignment: CDR1 MNHEY and CDR2 SVGEGT. V trimming: 5 bases; J trimming: 11 bases; junction bases outside the gene matches: 7. The CDR3 runs to 12 residues. CDR3 region: CASSARQGQQYF. CDR3 nucleotide sequence: TGTGCCAGCAGTGCTCGACAGGGCCAGCAGTATTTT.

In its sample, this clonotype was seen a few times. This chain connects TRBV10-3 to TRBJ2-1; 8 bases are a match to TRBD1. Germline CDR1 reads ENHRY; CDR2 reads SYGVKD. CDR3 length: 13 amino acids. The trim removed 8 bases at V and 6 bases at J, leaving 6 bases unmatched. In DNA, the CDR3 is TGTGCCATCGGACCGGGACAGGTCAATGAGCAGTTCTTC. As protein: CAIGPGQVNEQFF.

This clonotype occurred many times. The rearrangement uses TRBV7-9 and TRBJ2-1, with D maybe TRBD2 (6 bases). Trimming took off 2 bases at V and 8 bases at J, with 16 bases between the two ends. CDR3 length equals 15 residues. Germline values: CDR1 SEHNR, CDR2 FQNEAQ (reference sequence). CDR3 sequence (DNA): TGTGCCAGCAGCTTATCCCGGGGAGGCCCCGATGAGCAGTTCTTC. Amino acids: CASSLSRGGPDEQFF.

This chain joins TRBV20-1 and TRBJ2-1; D possibly corresponds to TRBD2 (6 bases). CDR1 is DFQATT, CDR2 SNEGSKA, per germline (reference sequence). CDR3 size: 16 residues. Trimming removed 1 base from V and 4 bases from J, with 17 bases in between. Here the CDR3 reads CSARGWASEMYNEQFF. The CDR3, as DNA: TGCAGTGCTAGAGGTTGGGCTAGCGAGATGTACAATGAGCAGTTCTTC.

This clonotype showed up many times. The rearrangement uses TRBV11-3 and TRBJ2-1; D tentatively fits TRBD1 or TRBD2 (7 bases each). CDR3 length: 12 residues. Germline CDR1 reads SGHNT; CDR2 reads YENEEA. Trimming stripped 7 bases from V and 9 bases from J, with 13 bases between. The CDR3 DNA reads TGTGCCAGCACCGACAGGGAGGGTGAGCAGTTCTTC. Residues: CASTDREGEQFF.

The chain is built from TRBV7-2 and TRBJ2-7, with D perhaps TRBD1 (5 bases). Trimming removed 1 base from V and 5 bases from J, with 12 bases in between. The CDR3 length is 14 residues. Looked up from germline, CDR1 is SGHTA and CDR2 is FQGNSA. Written as DNA, the CDR3 is TGTGCCAGCAGCTTAGTTGGGGCAGTCAACGAGCAGTACTTC. This translates into CASSLVGAVNEQYF.

This chain connects TRBV5-6 to TRBJ2-1, with 11 bases lining up with TRBD2. The CDR3 has 19 residues. Looked up from germline, CDR1 is SGHDT and CDR2 is YYEEEE. V trimming: 4 bases; J trimming: 0 bases; junction bases outside the gene matches: 12. The CDR3 is CASSLGLAGLQSSYNEQFF. CDR3 coding DNA: TGTGCCAGCAGCCTTGGACTAGCGGGTCTCCAAAGCTCCTACAATGAGCAGTTCTTC.

Points on this clonotype: It is likely a read error: a sequence one base away is far more abundant. CDR3 sequence (DNA): TGTTCCAGCAGCTTATCCCCTTACGAGCAGTACTTC. Encoded protein: CSSSLSPYEQYF. The chain has TRBV7-9 and TRBJ2-7; unclear D gene. Germline V gene lookup returns CDR1 SEHNR and CDR2 FQNEAQ (reference sequence). CDR3 length: 12 residues.

This clonotype was seen at least ten times. The chain links TRBV12-3 or TRBV12-4 to TRBJ2-1, with 9 bases identical to TRBD2. This CDR3 contains 16 residues. J lost 2 bases, V lost 3 bases, and 5 bases had no gene match. The DNA for the CDR3 is TGTGCCAGCAGTTTGACTTTAGCGGGGGCCTACAATGAGCAGTTCTTC. It translates to CASSLTLAGAYNEQFF.

This clonotype has a count of ten or more. V usage is TRBV7-9 and J usage is TRBJ2-1; D gene ambiguous. V lost 1 base, J lost 6 bases, and 13 bases lay in between. CDR3 length: 15 residues. Germline V lookup: CDR1 SEHNR, CDR2 FQNEAQ (reference sequence). The CDR3 here is CASSLGLTPGNEQFF. The CDR3 DNA reads TGTGCCAGCAGCTTAGGGCTGACCCCCGGCAATGAGCAGTTCTTC.

This clonotype has at least ten counts. The V gene is TRBV9, the J gene TRBJ1-1, with a tentative D call TRBD1 (5 bases). This CDR3 is built from 13 residues. Trimming pared 0 bases from V and 5 bases from J, leaving 8 bases between. Germline-derived CDR1 and CDR2 are SGDLS and YYNGEE. The CDR3 protein is CASSVGGLTEAFF. The CDR3 DNA sequence: TGTGCCAGCAGCGTAGGGGGCTTAACTGAAGCTTTCTTT.

This clonotype was seen at least ten times. The chain combines TRBV29-1 with TRBJ2-1, with 9 bases fitting TRBD2. V was pared by 6 bases and J by 9 bases, with 15 bases of the junction left unmatched. The length of the CDR3 is 15 residues. Germline assignment: CDR1 SQVTM and CDR2 ANQGSEA. Written as DNA, the CDR3 is TGCAGCGTCCGAAGGTTGGCTAGCGGGAAGGGTGAGCAGTTCTTC. The encoded protein is CSVRRLASGKGEQFF.